This T cell receptor (beta chain) was recovered during a study of cytomegalovirus exposure and HLA in healthy donors. Study outcomes and limitations: According to the study, around 160 TCR beta chains were cytomegalovirus-associated. Several of the most significant clusters were apparently associated with common viral pathogens in a later analysis. Follow-up analysis later connected one missense variant in DCLRE1C with trimming of TCR beta V- and J-genes.

Researchers ran the PCR with 60 Vbeta and 13 Jbeta primers. Original processing methods: Some 80 million unique TCR beta chains, roughly 11 million shared, were counted in a later analysis. The assay was immunoSEQ multiplex PCR, and TCRdb's table has in-frame clones only and misses some. The D gene and trimming were derived from the DNA, and the V and J assignments and clone size from that table. The data show 300,000 or so clones, with roughly 86% seen just once and 2% held by the top ten. This CDR3 spans 14 amino acids. Trimming took off 1 base at V and 2 bases at J, with 9 bases between the two ends. CDR1 SEHNR and CDR2 FQNEAQ come from the germline V gene (reference sequence). On this clone: The antigen remains unidentified.

What was sequenced was PBMCs. The chain carries TRBV7-9 and TRBJ2-7; D is undetermined. This TCR was sampled from a middle-aged woman in good health and CMV-seropositive. CDR3 protein: CASSLVLAAYEQYF. CDR3 bases: TGTGCCAGCAGCTTAGTACTGGCGGCCTACGAGCAGTACTTC.